This T cell receptor (beta chain) was found in a study of vaccination and CD4 T cells after COVID-19. Study-level background: Convalescent donors totaled six males and four females, including two who were Hispanic. Post-COVID samples were collected a median around 99 days following diagnosis, spanning 35 to 161. Cells received overlapping spike peptides from SARS-CoV-2, HCoV-NL63, HCoV-OC43 and HCoV-229E as stimulation.

CDR1 and CDR2 from the germline V gene are SGHAT and FQNNGV. The CDR3 has 14 residues. The ends lost 1 base at V and 7 bases at J; junction bases unmatched: 4. This clonotype was found a few times. Its specificity is not known. The Oncomine TCR Beta short-read assay was what sequenced the DNA obtained from cultured CD4+ T cells. From cultured CD4+ T cells, genomic DNA was extracted. Each CDR3 protein is one row after TCRdb ran MiXCR on the PCR reads. The table has roughly 11,000 distinct CDR3 sequences, roughly three fifths seen once. Treatment specified: roughly nine-day PBMC culture with coronavirus spike peptide pools or control peptides (ViraFEST assay).

Sequencing used CD4+ T cells from blood, cultured in vitro. The TCR originated in a human donor who had recovered from COVID-19. V gene TRBV11-2 combines with J gene TRBJ2-1, with TRBD1 identical over 7 bases. The CDR3 nucleotides read TGTGCCAGCAGCTTAGCGACAGGGTGGAATGAGCAGTTCTTC. Residues: CASSLATGWNEQFF.